The rows below give T cell receptor beta chains drawn from one sample of a study of blood T cell repertoires in COVID-19. The protocol was immunoSEQ multiplex PCR, while the TCRdb copy is restricted to in-frame clones and leaves out a portion. The profile shows about 210,000 clones, around 81% of them singletons. Specimen: peripheral blood. The receptors were gathered from a human donor in a cohort sampled during active COVID-19. Each CDR3 is given with its conserved first and last residue. The D gene is left open where the match is weak. Clone size is stated in some rows and not others, as once, few, many or a class when expanded.

v_call	clone_size	d_call	j_call	cdr3_aa	cdr3_nt
TRBV5-6	NA	NA	TRBJ1-2	CASSLVSGDEGYTF	TGTGCCAGCAGCTTGGTTTCCGGGGATGAGGGCTACACCTTC
TRBV4-1	NA	TRBD2	TRBJ2-1	CASSQVGGRARDRVNEQFF	TGCGCCAGCAGCCAAGTTGGCGGGAGGGCCCGAGACAGGGTAAATGAGCAGTTCTTC
TRBV7-9	few	NA	TRBJ1-1	CASSALAGGTEAFF	TGTGCCAGCAGCGCACTGGCGGGTGGGACTGAAGCTTTCTTT
TRBV18	NA	NA	TRBJ2-7	CASVQGPSYEQYF	TGTGCCAGTGTTCAGGGGCCCTCCTACGAGCAGTACTTC
TRBV5-6	NA	TRBD1	TRBJ1-2	CASSRGGQSYGYTF	TGTGCCAGCAGCCGGGGGGGACAGAGCTATGGCTACACCTTC
TRBV5-5	NA	NA	TRBJ1-1	CASSLVWPLNTEAFF	TGTGCCAGCAGCTTGGTCTGGCCTTTGAACACTGAAGCTTTCTTT
TRBV7-9	NA	NA	TRBJ1-2	CASSFAQGPHGYTF	TGTGCCAGCAGCTTCGCCCAGGGGCCCCATGGCTACACCTTC
TRBV7-9	few	TRBD1	TRBJ1-1	CASSAGTANTEAFF	TGTGCCAGCAGCGCCGGGACAGCGAACACTGAAGCTTTCTTT
TRBV15	NA	TRBD2	TRBJ2-1	CATGAGHTDEQFF	TGTGCCACCGGAGCGGGGCATACGGACGAGCAGTTCTTC
TRBV5-1	NA	NA	TRBJ2-3	CASSSGTPSTDTQYF	TGCGCCAGCAGCTCGGGTACACCTAGCACAGATACGCAGTATTTT
TRBV7-8	NA	NA	TRBJ1-5	CASSLAVEFSNQPQHF	TGTGCCAGCAGCTTAGCTGTGGAGTTCAGCAATCAGCCCCAGCATTTT
TRBV19	few	TRBD1	TRBJ1-1	CASSIGQGQGLNTEAFF	TGTGCCAGTAGTATAGGCCAGGGACAGGGTTTGAACACTGAAGCTTTCTTT
TRBV18	NA	NA	TRBJ2-3	CASSPAPYITQYF	TGTGCCAGCTCACCTGCCCCATACATCACGCAGTATTTT
TRBV2	NA	NA	TRBJ2-5	CASSENPTGIINGETQYF	TGTGCCAGCAGTGAAAACCCTACAGGGATTATCAATGGAGAGACCCAGTACTTC
TRBV9	NA	NA	TRBJ1-5	CASGEGQGAQPQHF	TGTGCCAGCGGCGAGGGGCAGGGCGCTCAGCCCCAGCATTTT
TRBV5-6	NA	TRBD2	TRBJ2-7	CASSGRTSGIGSGEQYF	TGTGCCAGCAGCGGTAGGACTAGCGGGATCGGGTCAGGCGAGCAGTACTTC
TRBV27	once	NA	TRBJ2-4	CASSPLAKNIQYF	TGTGCCAGCAGTCCTCTAGCCAAAAACATTCAGTACTTC
TRBV27	NA	NA	TRBJ1-4	CASSYLQGRNEKLFF	TGTGCCAGCAGCTACTTACAGGGAAGAAATGAAAAACTGTTTTTT
TRBV18	NA	NA	TRBJ2-7	CASSRGRVQEAYEQYF	TGTGCCAGCTCGCGGGGTAGGGTACAGGAGGCCTACGAGCAGTACTTC
TRBV14	NA	NA	TRBJ2-2	CASSHLTETTGELFF	TGTGCCAGCAGCCATCTAACAGAGACCACCGGGGAGCTGTTTTTT
TRBV10-3	NA	NA	TRBJ2-3	CAISESTSNTQYF	TGTGCCATCAGTGAGTCGACATCAAATACGCAGTATTTT
TRBV7-9	few	NA	TRBJ2-2	CASSYSSNTGELFF	TGTGCCAGCAGCTACAGCTCGAACACCGGGGAGCTGTTTTTT
TRBV4-1	NA	NA	TRBJ2-3	CASSQDPIGTDTQYF	TGCGCCAGCAGCCAAGATCCAATAGGCACAGATACGCAGTATTTT
TRBV5-8	NA	TRBD1	TRBJ1-4	CASSFWTGGEIANEKLFF	TGTGCCAGCAGCTTTTGGACAGGGGGCGAGATAGCTAATGAAAAACTGTTTTTT
TRBV4-3	NA	NA	TRBJ1-6	CASNKSPRGIEGLNSPLHF	TGCGCCAGCAACAAGAGCCCCCGAGGAATAGAGGGCCTTAATTCACCCCTCCACTTT
TRBV7-3	NA	NA	TRBJ2-2	CASSRSGNTGELFF	TGTGCCAGCAGCCGATCGGGGAACACCGGGGAGCTGTTTTTT
TRBV5-1	NA	NA	TRBJ1-1	CASSWDFLGTEAFF	TGCGCCAGCAGCTGGGACTTTTTGGGCACTGAAGCTTTCTTT
TRBV18	NA	NA	TRBJ2-7	CASSPPSKGGYEQYF	TGTGCCAGCTCACCACCTTCGAAGGGGGGGTACGAGCAGTACTTC
TRBV6-6	NA	TRBD1	TRBJ1-4	CASSYAQGGIEKLFF	TGTGCCAGCAGTTACGCACAGGGGGGTATTGAAAAACTGTTTTTT
TRBV6-5	once	TRBD1	TRBJ1-3	CASSWDRGIGNTIYF	TGTGCCAGCAGTTGGGACAGGGGTATAGGAAACACCATATATTTT
TRBV5-1	NA	NA	TRBJ2-7	CASSLVGQWYEQYF	TGCGCCAGCAGCTTGGTTGGACAGTGGTACGAGCAGTACTTC